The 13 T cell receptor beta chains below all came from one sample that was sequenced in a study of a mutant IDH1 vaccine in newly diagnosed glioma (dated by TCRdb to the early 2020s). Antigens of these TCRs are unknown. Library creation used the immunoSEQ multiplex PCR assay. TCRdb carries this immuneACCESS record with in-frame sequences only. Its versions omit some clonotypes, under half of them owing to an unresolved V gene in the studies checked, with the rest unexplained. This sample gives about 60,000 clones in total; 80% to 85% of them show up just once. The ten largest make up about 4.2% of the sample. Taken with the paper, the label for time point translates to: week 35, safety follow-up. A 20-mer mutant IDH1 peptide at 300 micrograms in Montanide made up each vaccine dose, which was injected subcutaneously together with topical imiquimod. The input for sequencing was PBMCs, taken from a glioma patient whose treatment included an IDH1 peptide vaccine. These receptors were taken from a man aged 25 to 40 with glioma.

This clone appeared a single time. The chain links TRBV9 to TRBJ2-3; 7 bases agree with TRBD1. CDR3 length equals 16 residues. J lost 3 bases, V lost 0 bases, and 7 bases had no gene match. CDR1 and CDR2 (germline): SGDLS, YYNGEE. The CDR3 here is CASSVATGQWTDTQYF. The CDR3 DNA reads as TGTGCCAGCAGCGTAGCGACAGGGCAATGGACAGATACGCAGTATTTT.

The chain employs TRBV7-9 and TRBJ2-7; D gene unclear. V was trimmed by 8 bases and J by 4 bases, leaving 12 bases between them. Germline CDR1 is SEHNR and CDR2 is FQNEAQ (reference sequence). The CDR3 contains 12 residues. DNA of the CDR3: TGTGCCAGCGGCGACGAGACTTACGAGCAGTACTTC. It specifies CASGDETYEQYF.

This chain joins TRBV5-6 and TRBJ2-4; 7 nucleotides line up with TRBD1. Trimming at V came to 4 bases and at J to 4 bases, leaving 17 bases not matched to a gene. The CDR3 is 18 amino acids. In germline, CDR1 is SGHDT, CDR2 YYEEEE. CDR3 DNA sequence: TGTGCCAGCAGCAACATAGTCGGGACAGTCAATGAAAAAAACATTCAGTACTTC. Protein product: CASSNIVGTVNEKNIQYF.

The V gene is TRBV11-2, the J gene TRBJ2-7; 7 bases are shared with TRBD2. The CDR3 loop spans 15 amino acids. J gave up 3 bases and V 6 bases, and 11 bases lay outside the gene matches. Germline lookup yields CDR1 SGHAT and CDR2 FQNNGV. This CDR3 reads CASRPAGVQNYEQYF. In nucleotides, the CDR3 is TGTGCCAGCAGACCCGCGGGGGTACAGAACTACGAGCAGTACTTC. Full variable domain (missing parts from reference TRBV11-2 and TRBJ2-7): EAGVAQSPRYKIIEKRQSVAFWCNPISGHATLYWYQQILGQGPKLLIQFQNNGVVDDSQLPKDRFSAERLKGVDSTLKIQPAKLEDSAVYLCASRPAGVQNYEQYFGPGTRLTVT.

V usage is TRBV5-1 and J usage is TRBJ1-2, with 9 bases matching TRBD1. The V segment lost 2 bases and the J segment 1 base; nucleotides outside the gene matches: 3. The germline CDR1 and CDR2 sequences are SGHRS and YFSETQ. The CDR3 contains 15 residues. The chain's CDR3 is CASSFGTGNNYGYTF. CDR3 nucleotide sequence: TGCGCCAGCAGCTTCGGGACAGGGAATAACTATGGCTACACCTTC.

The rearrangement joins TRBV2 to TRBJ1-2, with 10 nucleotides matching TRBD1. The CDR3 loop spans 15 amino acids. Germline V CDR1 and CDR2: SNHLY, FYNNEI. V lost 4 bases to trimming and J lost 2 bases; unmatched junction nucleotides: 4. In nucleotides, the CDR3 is TGTGCCAGCAGTGTACCGGGACAGGGGAACTATGGCTACACCTTC. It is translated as CASSVPGQGNYGYTF.

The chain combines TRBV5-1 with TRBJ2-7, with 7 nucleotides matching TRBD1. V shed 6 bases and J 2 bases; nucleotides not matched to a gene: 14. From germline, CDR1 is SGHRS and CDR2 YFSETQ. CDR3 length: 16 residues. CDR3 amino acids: CASTQRGQGTTYEQYF. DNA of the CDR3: TGCGCCAGCACCCAAAGGGGGCAGGGTACAACCTACGAGCAGTACTTC. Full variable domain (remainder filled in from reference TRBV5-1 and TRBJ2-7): KAGVTQTPRYLIKTRGQQVTLSCSPISGHRSVSWYQQTPGQGLQFLFEYFSETQRNKGNFPGRFSGRQFSNSRSEMNVSTLELGDSALYLCASTQRGQGTTYEQYFGPGTRLTVT.

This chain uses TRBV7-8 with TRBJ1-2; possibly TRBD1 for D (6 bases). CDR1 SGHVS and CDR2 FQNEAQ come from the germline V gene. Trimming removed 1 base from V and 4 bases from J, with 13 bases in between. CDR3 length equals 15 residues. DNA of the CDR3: TGTGCCAGCAGCTTAGTTTCAGGGGTAGGCTATGGCTACACCTTC. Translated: CASSLVSGVGYGYTF.

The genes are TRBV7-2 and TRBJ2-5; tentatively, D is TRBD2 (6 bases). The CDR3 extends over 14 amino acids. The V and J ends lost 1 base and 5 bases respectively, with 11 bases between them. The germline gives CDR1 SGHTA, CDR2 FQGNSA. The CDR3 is CASSLVRGRETQYF. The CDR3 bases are TGTGCCAGCAGCTTAGTGCGAGGGAGGGAGACCCAGTACTTC.

CDR3 sequence: CASSGLLLAGSSYEQYF. The CDR3 nucleotides read TGTGCCAGCAGCGGCTTATTGCTAGCGGGGAGCTCCTACGAGCAGTACTTC. The rearrangement links TRBV7-2 to TRBJ2-5; 9 nucleotides match TRBD2. The DNA end is a closer match to TRBJ2-7, so the J assignment may be wrong. Germline CDR1 reads SGHTA; CDR2 reads FQGNSA. The CDR3 is 17 amino acids.

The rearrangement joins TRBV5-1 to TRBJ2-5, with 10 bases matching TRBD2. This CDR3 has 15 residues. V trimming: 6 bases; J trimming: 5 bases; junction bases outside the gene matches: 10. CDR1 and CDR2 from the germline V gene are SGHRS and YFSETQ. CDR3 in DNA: TGCGCCAGCACCATGGGGCTAGCGGGGGAGGAGACCCAGTACTTC. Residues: CASTMGLAGEETQYF.

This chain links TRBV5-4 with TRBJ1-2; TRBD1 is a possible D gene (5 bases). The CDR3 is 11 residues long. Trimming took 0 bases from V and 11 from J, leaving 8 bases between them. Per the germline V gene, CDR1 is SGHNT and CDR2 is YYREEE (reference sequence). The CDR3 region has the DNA TGTGCCAGCAGCTTGGAATCAGGGTACACCTTC. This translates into CASSLESGYTF.

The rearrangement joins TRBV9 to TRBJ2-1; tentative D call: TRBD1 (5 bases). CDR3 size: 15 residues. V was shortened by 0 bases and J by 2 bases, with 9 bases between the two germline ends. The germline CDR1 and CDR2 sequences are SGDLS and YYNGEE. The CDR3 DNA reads TGTGCCAGCAGCGTAGGGGGCTCAGCCTACAATGAGCAGTTCTTC. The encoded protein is CASSVGGSAYNEQFF.